The rows below give T cell receptor beta chains drawn from one sample of a study of Siglec-9 on CD8 T cells in melanoma. Clones were read by immunoSEQ multiplex PCR, and TCRdb kept only the in-frame ones, dropping some. Of roughly 35,000 clones detected, about four fifths appear once; the ten largest clones hold more than 1.5%. The sample consisted of Siglec-9- CD8+ T cells sorted from blood. These receptor sequences come from a human donor in good health. CDR3s leave out the opening cysteine and the closing phenylalanine or tryptophan.

TRBV28	TRBJ2-7	ASSKYGTGPISYEQY
TRBV15	TRBJ2-7	ATSNQGPDEQY
TRBV5-1	TRBJ2-7	ASKVGTGFYEQY
TRBV13	TRBJ2-1	ASSLGISGGARDEQF
TRBV9	TRBJ2-1	ASSVQGQGSYNEQF
TRBV19	TRBJ2-5	ASSILPGAETQY
TRBV7-9	TRBJ2-7	ASGTSGDHEQY
TRBV5-8	TRBJ1-5	ASSSRGGGNQPQH
TRBV7-9	TRBJ2-5	ASSLPSGGLAETQY
TRBV7-9	TRBJ1-1	ASSLRNREEEAF
TRBV4-1	TRBJ2-3	ASSQVKAGVPTDTQY
TRBV27	TRBJ2-3	ASSLGLAGRDTQY
TRBV19	TRBJ2-1	ASHYSDRYNEQF
TRBV9	TRBJ2-7	ASSVWGTAYEQY
TRBV29-1	TRBJ2-3	SVAGTSESTDTQY
TRBV13	TRBJ2-1	ASSAPRGNVREQF
TRBV29-1	TRBJ2-7	SVEKPTNHEQY
TRBV5-6	TRBJ2-3	ASSLGGTVFSTDTQY
TRBV19	TRBJ1-1	ASSIVESTEAF
TRBV4-1	TRBJ2-1	ASSRLAGVILSYNEQF
TRBV25-1	TRBJ2-5	ASGGSETQY
TRBV7-6	TRBJ1-3	ASSQMGGNTIY
TRBV10-3	TRBJ1-3	AISEKWLDTGNTIY
TRBV28	TRBJ2-7	ASRQETELPYEQY
TRBV7-9	TRBJ2-7	ASSSMSYEQY
TRBV6-1	TRBJ1-4	ASSEGGWLNEKLF
TRBV29-1	TRBJ2-1	SSSGVFGNEQF
TRBV11-2	TRBJ2-1	ASSLATVNEQF
TRBV10-2	TRBJ2-7	ASTPRGAYEQY
TRBV13	TRBJ2-2	ASSPRTLTGELF
TRBV7-6	TRBJ2-6	ASSQQGPGANVLT
TRBV5-1	TRBJ1-1	ASSLGVGMNTEAF
TRBV7-2	TRBJ1-1	ASSLGGSTEAF
TRBV19	TRBJ1-2	ASSIGGEGYT
TRBV11-3	TRBJ1-2	ASSFGINYGYT
TRBV2	TRBJ1-4	ASSRDPNEKLF
TRBV5-6	TRBJ2-1	ASSLVQGEIYNEQF
TRBV29-1	TRBJ2-7	SVEIAGGSYEQY
TRBV13	TRBJ2-1	ASSLRLAGGNEQF
TRBV6-1	TRBJ1-1	ASSEGAEAF
TRBV9	TRBJ2-3	ASSTWTSGTDTQY
TRBV28	TRBJ1-5	ASSLYRGNQPQH
TRBV28	TRBJ1-1	ASSLFRTTEAF
TRBV29-1	TRBJ2-2	SVLDGRGRTGELF
TRBV27	TRBJ2-2	ASSSGTGELF
TRBV5-6	TRBJ2-1	ASSLGQDNEQF
TRBV12-5	TRBJ1-1	ASGLGPGDTEAF
TRBV5-4	TRBJ2-3	ASSQDWKLTDTQY
TRBV4-1	TRBJ2-7	ASSQEGVSPYEQY
TRBV6-6	TRBJ1-1	ASSLNRVMDTEAF